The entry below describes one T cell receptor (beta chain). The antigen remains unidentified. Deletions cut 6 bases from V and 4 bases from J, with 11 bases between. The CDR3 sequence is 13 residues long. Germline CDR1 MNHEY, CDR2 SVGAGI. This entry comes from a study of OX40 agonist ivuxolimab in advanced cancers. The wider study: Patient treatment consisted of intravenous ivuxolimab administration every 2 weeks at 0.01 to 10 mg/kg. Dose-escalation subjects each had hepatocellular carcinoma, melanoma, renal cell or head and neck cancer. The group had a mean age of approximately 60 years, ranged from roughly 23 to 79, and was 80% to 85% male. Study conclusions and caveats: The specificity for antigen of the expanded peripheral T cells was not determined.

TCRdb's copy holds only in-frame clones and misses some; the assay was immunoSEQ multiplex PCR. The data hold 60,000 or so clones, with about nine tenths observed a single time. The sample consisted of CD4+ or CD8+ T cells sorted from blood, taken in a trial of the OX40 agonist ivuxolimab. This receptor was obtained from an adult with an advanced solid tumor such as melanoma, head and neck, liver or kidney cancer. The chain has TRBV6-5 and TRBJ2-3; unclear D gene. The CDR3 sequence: CASRGIRADTQYF. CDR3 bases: TGTGCCAGCAGGGGGATCCGGGCAGATACGCAGTATTTT.